The 26 T cell receptor beta chains listed next were all sequenced from one sample in a study of PD-1 blockade in classical Hodgkin lymphoma. In every patient, relapse followed autologous stem cell transplantation, while exposure to brentuximab vedotin differed. Thawed PBMCs underwent magnetic negative selection to yield purified CD4+ T cells. Libraries were prepared by immunoSEQ multiplex PCR; TCRdb keeps only in-frame clonotypes and omits some of them. The table records some 4,200 clones, approximately 90% of them present only once. The sequenced sample was CD4+ T cells from blood, obtained at baseline. The receptors were gathered from a human donor with classical Hodgkin lymphoma.

This clone has just a few counts. The V and J genes are TRBV7-9 and TRBJ1-5, with D unresolved. The CDR3 contains 13 residues. The germline gives CDR1 SEHNR, CDR2 FQNEAQ (reference sequence). Trimming stripped 8 bases from V and 0 bases from J, with 8 bases between. The CDR3 loop is CASEENSNQPQHF. The CDR3, as DNA: TGTGCCAGCGAAGAGAATAGCAATCAGCCCCAGCATTTT.

V usage is TRBV9 and J usage is TRBJ2-1; perhaps D is TRBD1 or TRBD2 (6 bases each). The CDR3 extends over 15 amino acids. Looked up from germline, CDR1 is SGDLS and CDR2 is YYNGEE. V lost 4 bases and J lost 9, with 20 bases in between. CDR3 sequence (DNA): TGTGCCAGCAGCCTCATGGGCATGGAGGGGGGTGAGCAGTTCTTC. Protein: CASSLMGMEGGEQFF.

The rearrangement links TRBV5-4 to TRBJ1-1; 9 bases fit TRBD1. The J segment lost 4 bases and the V segment lost 0 bases, leaving 13 bases of the junction unmatched. The CDR3 is made up of 18 amino acids. From germline, CDR1 is SGHNT and CDR2 YYREEE (reference sequence). The CDR3: CASSLAGQGPWMSTEAFF. The CDR3 DNA follows: TGTGCCAGCAGCTTGGCGGGACAGGGCCCTTGGATGAGCACTGAAGCTTTCTTT.

This sequence joins TRBV5-1 and TRBJ2-5; TRBD1 aligns across 8 bases. The CDR3 covers 14 residues. Trimming took 5 bases from V and 3 from J; bases not matched to a gene: 6. The germline CDR1 and CDR2 sequences are SGHRS and YFSETQ. The CDR3 coding sequence is TGCGCCAGCAGTTCAGGGGGCCGAGAAGAGACCCAGTACTTC. It yields the protein CASSSGGREETQYF.

V gene TRBV2 combines with J gene TRBJ2-5; D is undetermined. V lost 4 bases to trimming and J lost 1 base, with 7 bases between them. From germline, CDR1 is SNHLY and CDR2 FYNNEI. The CDR3 sequence is 13 residues long. CDR3 coding DNA: TGTGCCAGCAGTGCCCAGTCCCAAGAGACCCAGTACTTC. It encodes CASSAQSQETQYF.

This chain links TRBV5-1 with TRBJ2-2; D call uncertain. Germline V CDR1 and CDR2: SGHRS, YFSETQ. CDR3 length: 12 residues. Trimming shortened V by 0 bases and J by 6 bases, and 3 bases separated the two germline ends. This CDR3 is CASSLVAGELFF. The CDR3 DNA follows: TGCGCCAGCAGCTTGGTCGCCGGGGAGCTGTTTTTT.

This clone was counted a few times. V usage is TRBV6-5 and J usage is TRBJ2-3; the D is unclear. The CDR3 is 13 residues long. The germline gives CDR1 MNHEY, CDR2 SVGAGI. The V and J ends lost 5 bases and 2 bases respectively, with 8 bases between them. The CDR3 here is CASSAPITDTQYF. The CDR3 nucleotides read TGTGCCAGCAGTGCACCAATCACAGATACGCAGTATTTT.

The chain employs TRBV7-2 and TRBJ2-6; weak D call: TRBD1 (6 bases). The germline CDR1 and CDR2 sequences are SGHTA and FQGNSA. CDR3 size: 16 residues. V was shortened by 0 bases and J by 2 bases, with 8 bases between the two germline ends. CDR3 in DNA: TGTGCCAGCAGCTTAGCGACAGGCGCTGGGGCCAACGTCCTGACTTTC. Translation gives CASSLATGAGANVLTF.

This clone was counted a few times. The chain is built from TRBV5-1 and TRBJ1-1; D is possibly TRBD1 (6 bases). Between the trimmed V and J ends, which lost 6 bases and 0 bases, there was a span of 12 bases. Germline V CDR1 and CDR2: SGHRS, YFSETQ. The CDR3 runs 14 residues. In DNA form, the CDR3 reads TGCGCCAGCAACCAGGGGACCATGAACACTGAAGCTTTCTTT. Protein: CASNQGTMNTEAFF.

The chain recombines TRBV5-8 with TRBJ2-2, with D tentatively TRBD1 or TRBD2 (5 bases each). Trimming cost V 0 bases and J 8 bases, with 23 bases left between them. Germline V gene lookup returns CDR1 SGHTS and CDR2 YDEGEE. This CDR3 has 18 amino acids. The CDR3 DNA sequence: TGTGCCAGCAGCTTGGTAGTCCTGCAGGGACGGTTAACGGGGGAGCTGTTTTTT. Its translation: CASSLVVLQGRLTGELFF.

The rearrangement links TRBV5-1 to TRBJ2-3; 9 bases are a match to TRBD1. Germline trimming cut 5 bases from V and 6 bases from J; bases unmatched to any gene: 10. This CDR3 contains 15 residues. From germline, CDR1 is SGHRS and CDR2 YFSETQ. The DNA for the CDR3 is TGCGCCAGCAGGGCCGGGACAGGGAGTTTGGATACGCAGTATTTT. Translated: CASRAGTGSLDTQYF.

The V and J genes are TRBV2 and TRBJ1-1; D is possibly TRBD1 (5 bases). Germline V CDR1 and CDR2: SNHLY, FYNNEI. This CDR3 region has 13 residues. V was pared by 2 bases and J by 3 bases, with 7 bases between. The CDR3 spells CASSEIGDTEAFF. The DNA for the CDR3 is TGTGCCAGCAGTGAAATAGGGGACACTGAAGCTTTCTTT.

With respect to this clone: This specimen includes other DNA sequences encoding the same CDR3. This chain joins TRBV6-6 and TRBJ2-2; 7 bases agree with TRBD1. Germline V gene sequence: CDR1 MNHNY, CDR2 SVGAGI (reference sequence). The CDR3 spans 15 residues. The junction had 10 bases not matched to a gene; V was cut back by 3 bases and J by 9 bases. The CDR3 DNA is TGTGCCAGCAGTTATCCGGGACAGCCTACGCGGGAGCTGTTTTTT. Translating it yields CASSYPGQPTRELFF.

This clone occurred a few times. The V gene is TRBV5-1, the J gene TRBJ1-1, with TRBD1 matching over 7 bases. The CDR3 has 14 amino acids. Germline V CDR1 and CDR2: SGHRS, YFSETQ. The V gene end was trimmed by 5 bases and the J gene end by 5 bases; junction bases not matched to a gene: 9. In DNA, the CDR3 is TGCGCCAGCAGTGGTCAGGGGGAAGGAACTGAAGCTTTCTTT. Translated: CASSGQGEGTEAFF.

The table lists this clone with a count of one. J is TRBJ2-1 and V is TRBV11-3; D remains unclear. Germline V gene lookup returns CDR1 SGHNT and CDR2 YENEEA. The CDR3 is 14 amino acids. The V end lost 5 bases, the J end lost 6 bases, and 14 bases lay between the germline ends. The CDR3 coding sequence is TGTGCCAGCAGCCCGGCCCTAGTCCCCAATGAGCAGTTCTTC. Protein sequence: CASSPALVPNEQFF.

The table lists this clone with a few counts. The rearrangement joins TRBV5-1 to TRBJ1-3, with TRBD1 matching 7 bases. Germline V CDR1 and CDR2: SGHRS, YFSETQ. V gave up 5 bases and J gave up 0 bases; unmatched junction bases: 5. CDR3 size: 15 residues. In nucleotides, the CDR3 is TGCGCCAGCAGTTGGACAGGTAGCTCTGGAAACACCATATATTTT. Protein: CASSWTGSSGNTIYF.

The chain links TRBV5-1 to TRBJ2-1; TRBD1 is a possible D gene (6 bases). V was pared by 0 bases and J by 8 bases, with 15 bases between. The CDR3 has 15 residues. Germline V gene data show CDR1 as SGHRS and CDR2 as YFSETQ. The CDR3 DNA sequence: TGCGCCAGCAGCTTGGAGGCAGGGGCTTTGTATGAGCAGTTCTTC. Translating gives CASSLEAGALYEQFF.

J is TRBJ2-1 and V is TRBV20-1; D unresolved. With 3 bases removed from V and 7 bases from J, the gap between germline ends came to 4 bases. The CDR3 spans 10 residues. Germline lookup yields CDR1 DFQATT and CDR2 SNEGSKA (reference sequence). The CDR3 region has the DNA TGCAGTGCTAGCCTGAATGAGCAGTTCTTC. Translation gives CSASLNEQFF.

The chain links TRBV29-1 to TRBJ2-1; 11 nucleotides line up with TRBD2. Germline V gives CDR1 SQVTM, CDR2 ANQGSEA. There are 17 residues in the CDR3. V shed 4 bases and J 0 bases; nucleotides not matched to a gene: 8. The CDR3: CSVAGLADYPSYNEQFF. CDR3 bases: TGCAGCGTTGCGGGACTAGCGGACTATCCCTCCTACAATGAGCAGTTCTTC.

V is TRBV7-8 and J is TRBJ2-5, with D perhaps matching TRBD1 (5 bases). Looked up from germline, CDR1 is SGHVS and CDR2 is FQNEAQ. This CDR3 has 14 amino acids. V shed 5 bases and J shed 2 bases, with 12 bases lying between them. Here the CDR3 reads CASSRDRKQETQYF. In DNA, the CDR3 is TGTGCCAGCAGCCGCGACAGAAAACAAGAGACCCAGTACTTC.

This rearrangement joins TRBV7-5 to TRBJ2-7; the table assigns TRBD2, which was not confirmed against the DNA. TRBV7-5 is an annotated pseudogene. This CDR3 has 18 amino acids. The CDR3 DNA follows: TGTGCCAGAAGCTTAGGCCCCCCTTCGACTAGCGGGGAATACGAGCAGTACTTC. Translated: CARSLGPPSTSGEYEQYF.

The rearrangement uses TRBV6-1 and TRBJ2-1, with 10 bases identical to TRBD2. Germline V gene data show CDR1 as MNHNS and CDR2 as SASEGT. Trimming took 6 bases from V and 6 from J; bases not matched to a gene: 8. This CDR3 has 15 amino acids. CDR3 DNA sequence: TGTGCCAGCAGAGTAGCGGGGGGCCGTATCAATGAGCAGTTCTTC. Amino acids: CASRVAGGRINEQFF.

This clone showed up just a few times. The rearrangement uses TRBV7-9 and TRBJ1-6, with TRBD1 identical over 7 bases. The germline CDR1 and CDR2 sequences are SEHNR and FQNEAQ (reference sequence). Unmatched junction bases numbered 5, after V lost 5 bases and J lost 7 bases. CDR3 size: 14 residues. As DNA, the CDR3 is TGTGCCAGCAGCCAAGGGACAGACAATTCACCCCTCCACTTT. This codes for CASSQGTDNSPLHF.

This clone was detected a few times. This chain uses TRBV2 with TRBJ2-1; no definite D call. V was clipped by 3 bases and J by 8 bases, with 14 bases between them. Per the germline V gene, CDR1 is SNHLY and CDR2 is FYNNEI. This CDR3 comprises 14 residues. The CDR3 DNA follows: TGTGCCAGCAGTGACCCACTGGGGATCGATGAGCAGTTCTTC. Amino acid sequence: CASSDPLGIDEQFF.

This chain links TRBV19 with TRBJ1-1; D is ambiguous. With 3 bases removed from V and 4 bases from J, the gap between germline ends came to 6 bases. Germline lookup yields CDR1 LNHDA and CDR2 SQIVND (reference sequence). This CDR3 region has 12 residues. The CDR3 protein is CASSIQGTEAFF. The CDR3 bases are TGTGCCAGTAGTATCCAAGGCACTGAAGCTTTCTTT.

The genes are TRBV6-4 and TRBJ2-3, with TRBD2 identical over 10 bases. CDR1 and CDR2 (germline): MRHNA, SNTAGT. This CDR3 region has 14 residues. After removal of 3 bases from V and 7 bases from J, the junction contained 4 bases not matched to a gene. The CDR3 sequence is CASSEAGGPHTQYF. CDR3 DNA sequence: TGTGCCAGCAGTGAAGCGGGGGGGCCCCATACGCAGTATTTT.